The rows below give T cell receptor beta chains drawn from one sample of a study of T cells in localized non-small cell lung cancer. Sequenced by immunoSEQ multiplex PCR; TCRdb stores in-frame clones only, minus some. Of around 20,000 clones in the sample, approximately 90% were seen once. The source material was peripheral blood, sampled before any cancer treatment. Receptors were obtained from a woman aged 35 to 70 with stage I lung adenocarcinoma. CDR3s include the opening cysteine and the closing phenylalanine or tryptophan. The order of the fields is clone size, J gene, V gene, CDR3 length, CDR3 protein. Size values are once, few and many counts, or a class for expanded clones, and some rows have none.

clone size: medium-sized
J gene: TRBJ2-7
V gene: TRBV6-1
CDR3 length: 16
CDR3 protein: CASSEQVTSLDYEQYF

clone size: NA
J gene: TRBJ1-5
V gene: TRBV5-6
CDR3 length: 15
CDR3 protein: CASSLSDRRIQPQHF

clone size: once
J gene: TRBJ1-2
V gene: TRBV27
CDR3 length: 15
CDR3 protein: CASKNSGGREYGYTF

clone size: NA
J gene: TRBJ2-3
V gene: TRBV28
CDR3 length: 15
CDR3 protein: CASSLKQGSTDTQYF

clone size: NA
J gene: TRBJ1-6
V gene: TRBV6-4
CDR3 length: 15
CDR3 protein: CASSVSGTGGSPLHF

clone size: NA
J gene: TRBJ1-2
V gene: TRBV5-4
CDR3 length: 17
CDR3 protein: CASKRPGTGGGYYGYTF

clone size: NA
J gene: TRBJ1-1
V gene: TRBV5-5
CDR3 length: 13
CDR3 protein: CASSFLPNTEAFF

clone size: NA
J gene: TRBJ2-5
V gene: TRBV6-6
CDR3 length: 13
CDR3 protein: CATGQGAGETQYF

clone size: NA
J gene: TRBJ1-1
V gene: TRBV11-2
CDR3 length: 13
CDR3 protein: CASSWGTAGGAFF

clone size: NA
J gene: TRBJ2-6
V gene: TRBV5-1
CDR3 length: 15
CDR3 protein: CASSLAGTGANVLTF

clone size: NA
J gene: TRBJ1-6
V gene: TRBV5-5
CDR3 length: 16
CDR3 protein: CASSRSAGRVNSPLHF

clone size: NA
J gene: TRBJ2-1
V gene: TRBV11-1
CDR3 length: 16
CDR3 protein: CASSIGGGRGRNEQFF

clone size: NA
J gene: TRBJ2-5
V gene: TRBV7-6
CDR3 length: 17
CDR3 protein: CASSLEWGTGGSETQYF

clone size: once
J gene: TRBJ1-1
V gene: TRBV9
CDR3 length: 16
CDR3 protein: CASSLLLGGAGAEAFF

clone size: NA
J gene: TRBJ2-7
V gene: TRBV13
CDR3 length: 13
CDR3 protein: CAGTSAPEREQYF

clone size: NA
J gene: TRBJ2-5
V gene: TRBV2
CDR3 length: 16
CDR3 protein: CASRSGLAGVQETQYF

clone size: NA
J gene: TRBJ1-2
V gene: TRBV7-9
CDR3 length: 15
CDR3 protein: CASSPRAGAFGGYTF

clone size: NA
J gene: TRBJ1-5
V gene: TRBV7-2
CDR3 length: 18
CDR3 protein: CASSSVGQSTASNQPQHF

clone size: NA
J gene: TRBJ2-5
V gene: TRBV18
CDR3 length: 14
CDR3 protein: CASSPGTGGVEQYF

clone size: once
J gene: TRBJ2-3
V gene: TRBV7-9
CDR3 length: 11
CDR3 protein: CASSPTDTQYF

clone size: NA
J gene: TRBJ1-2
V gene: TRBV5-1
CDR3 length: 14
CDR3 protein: CASSPDSRRDGYTF

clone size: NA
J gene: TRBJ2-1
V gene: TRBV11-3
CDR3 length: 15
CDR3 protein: CASSLSGGAYNEQFF

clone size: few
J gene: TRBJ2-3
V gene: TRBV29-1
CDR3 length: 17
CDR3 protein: CSVERGQGVYGTDTQYF

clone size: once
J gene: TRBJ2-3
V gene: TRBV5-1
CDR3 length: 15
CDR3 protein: CASSLGGTGADTQYF

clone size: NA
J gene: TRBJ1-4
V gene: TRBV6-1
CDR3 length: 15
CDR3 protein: CASSEVSGGNEKLFF

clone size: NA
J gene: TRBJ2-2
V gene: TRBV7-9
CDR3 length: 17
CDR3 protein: CASSSRTSGGTTGELFF

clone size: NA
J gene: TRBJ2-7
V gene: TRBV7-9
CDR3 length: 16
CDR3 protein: CASSSSGASGNYEQYF

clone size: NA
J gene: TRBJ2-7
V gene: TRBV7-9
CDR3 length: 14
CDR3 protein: CASSLQGSSYEQYF

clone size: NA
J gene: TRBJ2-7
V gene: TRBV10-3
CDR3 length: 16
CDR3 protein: CAISQTSGKSSYEQYF

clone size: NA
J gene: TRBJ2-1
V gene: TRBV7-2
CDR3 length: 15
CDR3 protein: CASSFTGGTGNEQFF

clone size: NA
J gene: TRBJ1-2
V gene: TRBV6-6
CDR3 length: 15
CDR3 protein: CASSYTQDYNYGYTF